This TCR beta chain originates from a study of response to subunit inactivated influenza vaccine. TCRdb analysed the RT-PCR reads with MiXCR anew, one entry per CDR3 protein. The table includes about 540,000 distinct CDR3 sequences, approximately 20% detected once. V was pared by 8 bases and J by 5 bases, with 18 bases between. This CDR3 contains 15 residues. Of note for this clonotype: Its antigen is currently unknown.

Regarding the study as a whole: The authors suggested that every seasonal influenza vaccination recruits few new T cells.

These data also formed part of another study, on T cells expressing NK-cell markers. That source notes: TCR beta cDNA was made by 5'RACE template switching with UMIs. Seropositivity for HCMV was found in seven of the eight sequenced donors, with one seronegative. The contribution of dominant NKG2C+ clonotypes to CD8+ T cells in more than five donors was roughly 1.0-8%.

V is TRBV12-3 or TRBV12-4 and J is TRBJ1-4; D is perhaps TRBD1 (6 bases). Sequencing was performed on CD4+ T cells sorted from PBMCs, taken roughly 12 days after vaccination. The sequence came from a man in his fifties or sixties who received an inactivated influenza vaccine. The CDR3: CASARLGGGNEKLFF. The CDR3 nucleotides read TGTGCCAGCGCCCGACTGGGGGGCGGAAATGAAAAACTGTTTTTT.